The next 32 T cell receptor beta chains were all read from a single sample in a study of OX40 agonist ivuxolimab in advanced cancers. Library prep was done by the immunoSEQ multiplex PCR assay. As stored in TCRdb, this immuneACCESS dataset retains in-frame rearrangements with V and J assigned. A fraction of the clones does not appear; measured against another copy, unresolved V genes explain less than half of the discrepancy, and the remainder lacks a known reason. This sample comprises about 80,000 clones, around 90% of them detected only once. The ten largest clones take up approximately 0.47% of the sample. Specimen: CD4+ or CD8+ T cells sorted from blood, collected in a trial of the OX40 agonist ivuxolimab. The receptors were gathered from an adult with an advanced solid tumor such as melanoma, head and neck, liver or kidney cancer.

V gene TRBV6-1 combines with J gene TRBJ1-2; no reliable D call. Germline assignment: CDR1 MNHNS and CDR2 SASEGT. The CDR3 runs 12 residues. V was pared by 4 bases and J by 5 bases, with 8 bases between. The DNA of the CDR3 is TGTGCCAGCAGTGGGTCAGCTTATGGCTACACCTTC. Translating it yields CASSGSAYGYTF.

This chain joins TRBV5-1 and TRBJ1-1; D unresolved. CDR1 is SGHRS and CDR2 is YFSETQ in the germline V gene. The CDR3 length is 13 residues. V gave up 0 bases and J gave up 1 base, with 4 bases separating them. CDR3 in DNA: TGCGCCAGCAGCTTGGGGAGGAACACTGAAGCTTTCTTT. Protein product: CASSLGRNTEAFF.

The chain combines TRBV5-1 with TRBJ2-3, with 8 nucleotides matching TRBD1. There are 15 residues in the CDR3. Looked up from germline, CDR1 is SGHRS and CDR2 is YFSETQ. V lost 4 bases to trimming and J lost 3 bases; unmatched junction nucleotides: 7. The CDR3 DNA follows: TGCGCCAGCAGCACCCAGGGGGCGAGGACAGATACGCAGTATTTT. It codes for CASSTQGARTDTQYF.

The chain is built from TRBV7-2 and TRBJ2-7; possibly TRBD1 for D (5 bases). This CDR3 is 17 amino acids long. The germline V gene has CDR1 SGHTA and CDR2 FQGNSA. The V gene lost 5 bases and the J gene lost 2 bases, with 22 bases spanning the gap. CDR3 loop: CASSLRQGSSIPYEQYF. The CDR3 DNA follows: TGTGCCAGCAGCCTCCGGCAGGGCTCGTCTATCCCCTACGAGCAGTACTTC.

V and J are TRBV5-6 and TRBJ1-2; no reliable D call. CDR3 length: 14 amino acids. Trimming removed 2 bases from V and 4 bases from J, with 12 bases in between. The V gene's germline CDR1 is SGHDT and CDR2 YYEEEE. The CDR3 spells CASSLQGRLYGYTF. CDR3 nucleotide sequence: TGTGCCAGCAGCTTACAAGGCAGACTCTATGGCTACACCTTC.

The rearrangement uses TRBV6-5 and TRBJ2-3; D may be TRBD1 (6 bases). This CDR3 has 13 residues. V dropped 8 bases and J dropped 6 bases, with 15 bases sitting between them. Germline V gene data show CDR1 as MNHEY and CDR2 as SVGAGI. CDR3 coding DNA: TGTGCCAGCGCTAGGGGGAGTTTCGATACGCAGTATTTT. Translated: CASARGSFDTQYF.

The rearrangement uses TRBV5-1 and TRBJ2-5; D gene unclear. This CDR3 has 14 residues. Trimming took 2 bases from V and 4 from J, leaving 12 bases between them. Germline CDR1 SGHRS, CDR2 YFSETQ. CDR3 amino acids: CASSLGPPPETQYF. In DNA form, the CDR3 reads TGCGCCAGCAGCTTAGGGCCCCCCCCAGAGACCCAGTACTTC.

This clone was found a few times. The gene calls are TRBV2 and TRBJ1-5; D uncertain. Between the trimmed V and J ends, which lost 4 bases and 6 bases, there was a span of 10 bases. Germline values: CDR1 SNHLY, CDR2 FYNNEI. This CDR3 is built from 13 residues. The CDR3 nucleotides are TGTGCCAGCAGTGGCCGACTACCTCAGCCCCAGCATTTT. Translating gives CASSGRLPQPQHF.

This chain links TRBV5-1 with TRBJ2-5; possibly TRBD1 for D (6 bases). In germline, CDR1 is SGHRS, CDR2 YFSETQ. The V gene lost 3 bases and the J gene lost 5 bases, with 11 bases spanning the gap. CDR3 size: 13 residues. Here the CDR3 DNA reads TGCGCCAGCAGCTCCAGGGGATACGAGACCCAGTACTTC. This encodes CASSSRGYETQYF.

The chain combines TRBV4-2 with TRBJ2-5, with 7 bases fitting TRBD1. Germline CDR1 LGHNA, CDR2 YNFKEQ. Trimming cost V 4 bases and J 5 bases; bases outside gene matches: 4. The CDR3 loop spans 13 amino acids. CDR3 region: CASSPEQGETQYF. CDR3 nucleotide sequence: TGTGCCAGCAGCCCGGAACAGGGGGAGACCCAGTACTTC.

The chain recombines TRBV6-1 with TRBJ1-1; weak D call: TRBD1 (6 bases). Germline CDR1 reads MNHNS; CDR2 reads SASEGT. Trimming took 6 bases from V and 8 from J, leaving 16 bases between them. This CDR3 contains 13 residues. The CDR3 sequence: CASSVMLGTEAFF. CDR3 DNA sequence: TGTGCCAGCAGCGTGATGCTAGGGACAGAAGCTTTCTTT.

This chain connects TRBV9 to TRBJ1-2, with a possible D match to TRBD1 (5 bases). V lost 4 bases and J 5 bases, leaving 18 bases between the germline ends. CDR1 and CDR2 (germline): SGDLS, YYNGEE. The CDR3 consists of 15 residues. CDR3 region: CASSSSGRVRYGYTF. The CDR3 region has the DNA TGTGCCAGCAGCTCATCTGGCAGGGTTCGGTATGGCTACACCTTC. Variable domain in full (rest from reference TRBV9 and TRBJ1-2): DSGVTQTPKHLITATGQRVTLRCSPRSGDLSVYWYQQSLDQGLQFLIQYYNGEERAKGNILERFSAQQFPDLHSELNLSSLELGDSALYFCASSSSGRVRYGYTFGSGTRLTVV.

A note on this clone: Relative to the germline gene, one junction end is altered; a read error may explain this. J is TRBJ2-7 and V is TRBV6-6; either TRBD1 or TRBD2 may fit D (5 bases each). This CDR3 contains 14 residues. Germline CDR1 MNHNY, CDR2 SVGAGI (reference sequence). The DNA of the CDR3 is TGTGCCAGCAGTATTGGGGGTTTGACCTACGAGCAGCACTTC. This translates into CASSIGGLTYEQHF.

V is TRBV29-1 and J is TRBJ1-2; 10 nucleotides align to TRBD1. The germline CDR1 and CDR2 sequences are SQVTM and ANQGSEA. The CDR3 covers 16 residues. V lost 4 bases and J lost 5; bases outside the gene matches: 13. CDR3 protein: CSVAGTGVMSQYGYTF. Written as DNA, the CDR3 is TGCAGCGTTGCCGGGACAGGGGTAATGTCGCAGTATGGCTACACCTTC.

The chain employs TRBV5-1 and TRBJ1-1; D call uncertain. Deletions cut 4 bases from V and 4 bases from J, with 14 bases between. Germline lookup yields CDR1 SGHRS and CDR2 YFSETQ. The CDR3 is made up of 14 amino acids. The CDR3, as DNA: TGCGCCAGCAGCAACACCAGCGGGGTCACTGAAGCTTTCTTT. Its translation: CASSNTSGVTEAFF.

The chain joins TRBV4-1 to TRBJ2-7; 7 bases are shared with TRBD2. V gave up 1 base and J gave up 3 bases; unmatched junction bases: 15. The CDR3 spans 18 residues. Germline CDR1 reads MGHRA; CDR2 reads YSYEKL. CDR3 protein: CASSQGTSNVKGIYEQYF. The CDR3, as DNA: TGCGCCAGCAGCCAAGGGACTAGTAATGTCAAGGGAATCTACGAGCAGTACTTC.

V gene TRBV19 combines with J gene TRBJ2-2; maybe TRBD1 (6 bases). CDR1 LNHDA and CDR2 SQIVND come from the germline V gene (reference sequence). Trimming removed 9 bases from V and 1 base from J, with 12 bases in between. The length of the CDR3 is 14 residues. The CDR3 sequence is CASLRGQNTGELFF. The CDR3 DNA is TGTGCCAGCCTTCGGGGACAGAACACCGGGGAGCTGTTTTTT. The full variable domain, its missing parts supplied by reference TRBV19 and TRBJ2-2, is DGGITQSPKYLFRKEGQNVTLSCEQNLNHDAMYWYRQDPGQGLRLIYYSQIVNDFQKGDIAEGYSVSREKKESFPLTVTSAQKNPTAFYLCASLRGQNTGELFFGEGSRLTVL.

V gene TRBV5-1 combines with J gene TRBJ2-1; D unresolved. The V end was cut by 3 bases, the J end by 0 bases, with 16 bases between. This CDR3 is built from 17 residues. Germline loops: CDR1 SGHRS, CDR2 YFSETQ. CDR3 sequence (DNA): TGCGCCAGCAGCTCCTCGACCGTCCAGAGCTCCTACAATGAGCAGTTCTTC. Translated: CASSSSTVQSSYNEQFF.

This clone was counted once. This sequence joins TRBV5-6 and TRBJ1-4; D might be TRBD1 (5 bases). This CDR3 is 14 amino acids long. V was cut by 3 bases and J by 14 bases, with 20 bases left in between. Germline CDR1 reads SGHDT; CDR2 reads YYEEEE. This CDR3 is CASSSSQGEGRLFF. CDR3 bases: TGTGCCAGCAGCTCCTCGCAGGGAGAGGGTAGGCTGTTTTTT.

The chain uses TRBV28 and TRBJ1-6; D unclear. This CDR3 has 12 amino acids. Germline values: CDR1 MDHEN, CDR2 SYDVKM. V was clipped by 7 bases and J by 7 bases, with 8 bases between them. In nucleotides, the CDR3 is TGTGCCAGCAAGGAGGTCAATTCACCCCTCCACTTT. Amino acids: CASKEVNSPLHF.

The table lists this clone with a count of one. In DNA form, the CDR3 reads TGTGCCAGCAGTCAAAGACAGGGGGCCACCTTCGGGTACTTC. Encoded protein: CASSQRQGATFGYF. The chain combines TRBV6-6 with TRBJ2-5; 10 nucleotides agree with TRBD1. This CDR3 comprises 14 residues. Germline V gene data show CDR1 as MNHNY and CDR2 as SVGAGI (reference sequence). J lost 13 bases, V lost 5 bases, and 13 bases had no gene match.

The chain recombines TRBV7-9 with TRBJ2-5, with D perhaps matching TRBD1 (7 bases). The CDR3 has 16 amino acids. Germline CDR1 is SEHNR and CDR2 is FQNEAQ (reference sequence). Trimming removed 5 bases from V and 4 bases from J, with 20 bases in between. The CDR3 nucleotides are TGTGCCAGCAGCACCCCCCAGGGGGGCCAGGGAGAGACCCAGTACTTC. Translated, it gives CASSTPQGGQGETQYF. Full variable domain (remainder filled in from reference TRBV7-9 and TRBJ2-5): DTGVSQNPRHKITKRGQNVTFRCDPISEHNRLYWYRQTLGQGPEFLTYFQNEAQLEKSRLLSDRFSAERPKGSFSTLEIQRTEQGDSAMYLCASSTPQGGQGETQYFGPGTRLLVL.

The chain employs TRBV12-5 and TRBJ2-5; D perhaps matches TRBD1 (6 bases). V was shortened by 4 bases and J by 7 bases, with 10 bases between the two germline ends. Germline V gene lookup returns CDR1 LGHNT and CDR2 FRNRAP. The CDR3 length is 12 residues. The CDR3 loop is CASGSPRGTQYF. The CDR3 region has the DNA TGTGCTAGTGGTTCCCCCAGGGGGACCCAGTACTTC.

The V gene is TRBV4-1, the J gene TRBJ2-7; 9 nucleotides match TRBD1. Unmatched junction bases numbered 5, after V lost 5 bases and J lost 6 bases. Germline V gene sequence: CDR1 MGHRA, CDR2 YSYEKL. The CDR3 covers 13 residues. CDR3 bases: TGCGCCAGCAGCACCCGGGACAGGGCCGAGCAGTACTTC. Its translation is CASSTRDRAEQYF.

This chain joins TRBV27 and TRBJ2-3; TRBD2 is a possible D gene (6 bases). V was pared by 5 bases and J by 2 bases, with 17 bases between. Germline loops: CDR1 MNHEY, CDR2 SMNVEV (reference sequence). The CDR3 contains 16 residues. The CDR3 loop reads CASSKTSGGITDTQYF. The CDR3 bases are TGTGCCAGCAGTAAGACTAGTGGGGGGATCACAGATACGCAGTATTTT.

The CDR3 DNA reads as TGCGCCAGCAGCCCCAGAACGAACACCGGGGAGCTGTTTTTT. It yields the protein CASSPRTNTGELFF. The chain carries TRBV5-1 and TRBJ2-2; D ambiguous. The V gene's germline CDR1 is SGHRS and CDR2 YFSETQ. CDR3 length equals 14 residues. Trimming pared 4 bases from V and 0 bases from J, leaving 7 bases between.

The rearrangement joins TRBV10-3 to TRBJ1-2; 8 bases map to TRBD1. The ends lost 3 bases at V and 6 bases at J; junction bases unmatched: 6. Per the germline V gene, CDR1 is ENHRY and CDR2 is SYGVKD. The CDR3 covers 14 residues. The CDR3 coding sequence is TGTGCCATCAGTGATAAACAGGGGGGGGATGGCTACACCTTC. Its protein is CAISDKQGGDGYTF.

The V and J genes are TRBV19 and TRBJ1-3; no clear D gene. V was pared by 10 bases and J by 4 bases, with 11 bases between. This CDR3 region has 12 residues. Germline V CDR1 and CDR2: LNHDA, SQIVND (reference sequence). CDR3: CATLGPGNTIYF. CDR3 in DNA: TGTGCCACCCTTGGTCCCGGAAACACCATATATTTT.

The chain employs TRBV28 and TRBJ1-1; TRBD1 might be the D (6 bases). The V gene lost 6 bases and the J gene lost 5 bases, with 16 bases spanning the gap. Germline values: CDR1 MDHEN, CDR2 SYDVKM. The CDR3 contains 14 residues. Here the CDR3 DNA reads TGTGCCAGCAGCAAGGGGGGTTATTTGACTGAAGCTTTCTTT. Translated: CASSKGGYLTEAFF.

The J gene is TRBJ2-2, the V gene TRBV18; D not certain. CDR1 and CDR2 (germline): KGHSH, LQKENI. Deletions cut 6 bases from V and 3 bases from J, with 11 bases between. The CDR3 spans 14 residues. In DNA, the CDR3 is TGTGCCAGCTCCTTCCTTGGGGACACCGGGGAGCTGTTTTTT. Translation: CASSFLGDTGELFF.

The chain combines TRBV10-3 with TRBJ1-5; D is uncertain. V gave up 0 bases and J gave up 5 bases, with 14 bases separating them. Germline CDR1 is ENHRY and CDR2 is SYGVKD. The CDR3 spans 16 residues. This CDR3 is CAISESTGDRYQPQHF. CDR3 nucleotide sequence: TGTGCCATCAGTGAGTCGACCGGGGATAGGTATCAGCCCCAGCATTTT.

Concerning this clone: Other DNA sequences within the sample encode an identical CDR3. The gene calls are TRBV7-9 and TRBJ1-1, with TRBD1 matching 8 bases. V trimming: 2 bases; J trimming: 4 bases; junction bases outside the gene matches: 3. This CDR3 contains 14 residues. Per germline, CDR1 SEHNR and CDR2 FQNEAQ (reference sequence). CDR3 DNA: TGTGCCAGCAGCTTACCAGGGGGCGGCACTGAAGCTTTCTTT. Amino acid sequence: CASSLPGGGTEAFF.